Below, 20 T cell receptor beta chains from the same sample are listed, as sequenced in a study of shared clonotypes between healthy human individuals. The naive CD8 fraction comprised CD45RO-negative cells positively selected for CCR7 and excluded terminally differentiated effector memory CD45RA+ cells. The protocol was immunoSEQ multiplex PCR, while the TCRdb copy is restricted to in-frame clones and leaves out a portion. The data contain about 2 million clones, about 95% of them seen just once; the ten biggest clones take up 1% to 1.3%. Sequencing was done on a sample of naive CD8+ T cells sorted from blood. Every receptor here comes from a man aged 18-30 years in good health.

The J gene is TRBJ2-1, the V gene TRBV18, with 11 bases that match TRBD2. Germline V gene sequence: CDR1 KGHSH, CDR2 LQKENI. V was pared by 5 bases and J by 5 bases, with 5 bases of the junction left unmatched. This CDR3 has 15 residues. The CDR3 here is CASSFPGLADNEQFF. The CDR3 DNA reads as TGTGCCAGCTCATTCCCGGGACTAGCGGACAATGAGCAGTTCTTC.

The chain joins TRBV11-1 to TRBJ2-3; D remains unclear. Trimming stripped 0 bases from V and 0 bases from J, with 7 bases between. CDR1 and CDR2 (germline): SGHAT, FQDESV (reference sequence). The CDR3 runs to 15 residues. As DNA, the CDR3 is TGTGCCAGCAGCTTAGCGGCCACTAGCACAGATACGCAGTATTTT. Translating gives CASSLAATSTDTQYF. The whole variable domain, filled in from reference TRBV11-1 and TRBJ2-3, reads EAEVAQSPRYKITEKSQAVAFWCDPISGHATLYWYRQILGQGPELLVQFQDESVVDDSQLPKDRFSAERLKGVDSTLKIQPAELGDSAMYLCASSLAATSTDTQYFGPGTRLTVL.

This chain links TRBV2 with TRBJ2-7, with D possibly matching TRBD1 (7 bases). This CDR3 region has 14 residues. Germline-derived CDR1 and CDR2 are SNHLY and FYNNEI. With 6 bases removed from V and 3 bases from J, the gap between germline ends came to 15 bases. The CDR3 spells CASSSGGWDYEQYF. The CDR3 DNA sequence: TGTGCCAGCAGCTCAGGGGGGTGGGACTACGAGCAGTACTTC.

V and J are TRBV6-1 and TRBJ2-2; the D is unclear. Germline V lookup: CDR1 MNHNS, CDR2 SASEGT. CDR3 size: 12 residues. V lost 5 bases to trimming and J lost 7 bases, with 8 bases between them. CDR3 sequence reads: CASSRLVGELFF. Here the CDR3 DNA reads TGTGCCAGCAGTCGCCTGGTCGGGGAGCTGTTTTTT.

This chain connects TRBV7-6 to TRBJ2-3; 10 bases map to TRBD1. Germline CDR1 SGHVS, CDR2 FNYEAQ. The CDR3 loop spans 14 amino acids. After removal of 5 bases from V and 5 bases from J, the junction contained 4 bases not matched to a gene. This CDR3 reads CASSRTGGGDTQYF. CDR3 nucleotides: TGTGCCAGCAGCCGGACAGGGGGGGGAGATACGCAGTATTTT.

V is TRBV30 and J is TRBJ2-7; D not certain. Trimming pared 8 bases from V and 2 bases from J, leaving 25 bases between. CDR1 GTSNPN and CDR2 SVGIG come from the germline V gene (reference sequence). This CDR3 is built from 16 residues. Written as DNA, the CDR3 is TGTGCCATGTCCCCTGACCAGCGAGGATGGGCCTACGAGCAGTACTTC. This translates into CAMSPDQRGWAYEQYF.

The CDR3 region has the DNA TGTGCCAGCTCACCGGGGGGACTAGCGCCAGCCAACACCGGGGAGCTGTTTTTT. It codes for CASSPGGLAPANTGELFF. The J gene is TRBJ2-2, the V gene TRBV18, with 10 bases aligning to TRBD2. Per the germline V gene, CDR1 is KGHSH and CDR2 is LQKENI. CDR3 length: 18 residues. Germline trimming cut 3 bases from V and 2 bases from J; bases unmatched to any gene: 9.

The chain links TRBV25-1 to TRBJ2-1, with TRBD2 identical over 9 bases. The germline CDR1 and CDR2 sequences are MGHDK and SYGVNS. This CDR3 is 13 amino acids long. Trimming took 5 bases from V and 7 from J; bases not matched to a gene: 3. CDR3 residues: CASSQGLANEQFF. The CDR3 coding sequence is TGTGCCAGCAGTCAGGGACTAGCAAATGAGCAGTTCTTC.

This sequence joins TRBV6-5 and TRBJ2-4; possible D gene TRBD2, 6 bases. Trimming took 4 bases from V and 8 from J, leaving 18 bases between them. This CDR3 has 15 residues. Germline V CDR1 and CDR2: MNHEY, SVGAGI. The CDR3: CASSFSFSGEDIQYF. In nucleotides, the CDR3 is TGTGCCAGCAGTTTTTCTTTTAGCGGAGAGGACATTCAGTACTTC.

The chain couples TRBV4-2 to TRBJ2-5, with unresolved D. CDR1 and CDR2 (germline): LGHNA, YNFKEQ. CDR3 size: 18 residues. Deletions cut 11 bases from V and 0 bases from J, with 28 bases between. CDR3 residues: CAWLWYPSMGKDQETQYF. The CDR3 DNA sequence: TGTGCCTGGTTGTGGTACCCCTCTATGGGGAAAGACCAAGAGACCCAGTACTTC.

The gene calls are TRBV6-5 and TRBJ2-5; D is unclear. V was trimmed by 2 bases and J by 5 bases, leaving 12 bases between them. The CDR3 consists of 14 residues. Germline assignment: CDR1 MNHEY and CDR2 SVGAGI. The CDR3 here is CASSYPDVGETQYF. Here the CDR3 DNA reads TGTGCCAGCAGTTACCCGGACGTTGGGGAGACCCAGTACTTC.

The V and J genes are TRBV7-9 and TRBJ2-3; unclear D gene. Germline V CDR1 and CDR2: SEHNR, FQNEAQ (reference sequence). V was cut by 5 bases and J by 2 bases, with 11 bases left in between. The CDR3 loop spans 14 amino acids. The CDR3 sequence: CASSPDGSTDTQYF. The CDR3 bases are TGTGCCAGCAGCCCGGACGGGTCCACAGATACGCAGTATTTT.

The rearrangement joins TRBV30 to TRBJ2-7, with TRBD1 matching over 7 bases. V dropped 5 bases and J dropped 4; count of bases not matched to a gene: 11. The germline gives CDR1 GTSNPN, CDR2 SVGIG (reference sequence). The CDR3 consists of 14 residues. For the CDR3, the DNA is TGTGCCTGGTGCCCCGGGACAGCTATATACGAGCAGTACTTC. It yields the protein CAWCPGTAIYEQYF.

The chain links TRBV27 to TRBJ2-7, with 7 bases aligning to TRBD1. CDR3 length: 14 residues. Germline CDR1 and CDR2: MNHEY and SMNVEV (reference sequence). The ends lost 4 bases at V and 3 bases at J; junction bases unmatched: 6. The CDR3 DNA reads TGTGCCAGCAGTTCATGGGACAGCCACTACGAGCAGTACTTC. It translates to CASSSWDSHYEQYF.

The chain recombines TRBV7-2 with TRBJ2-3; no definite D call. This CDR3 has 17 residues. Germline CDR1 SGHTA, CDR2 FQGNSA. V gave up 1 base and J gave up 0 bases, with 14 bases separating them. In DNA, the CDR3 is TGTGCCAGCAGCTTAGGTCCGGACCTACTTAGCACAGATACGCAGTATTTT. Protein product: CASSLGPDLLSTDTQYF.

V and J are TRBV19 and TRBJ2-1, with D uncertain. CDR1 is LNHDA and CDR2 is SQIVND in the germline V gene (reference sequence). V lost 5 bases to trimming and J lost 9 bases, with 14 bases between them. CDR3 length equals 13 residues. The CDR3 nucleotides are TGTGCCAGTAGTCCGGATCTAGAACGTGAGCAGTTCTTC. Its translation is CASSPDLEREQFF.

The gene calls are TRBV6-5 and TRBJ1-5, with D unresolved. The length of the CDR3 is 14 residues. V lost 6 bases to trimming and J lost 0 bases, with 9 bases between them. Germline loops: CDR1 MNHEY, CDR2 SVGAGI. CDR3 nucleotides: TGTGCCAGCAGGCCCAGATCTAGCAATCAGCCCCAGCATTTT. Translated, it gives CASRPRSSNQPQHF.

The chain joins TRBV6-1 to TRBJ2-7; D possibly matches TRBD1 or TRBD2 (5 bases each). Germline lookup yields CDR1 MNHNS and CDR2 SASEGT. There are 15 residues in the CDR3. The V gene lost 8 bases and the J gene lost 1 base, with 18 bases spanning the gap. The CDR3 DNA reads as TGTGCCAGCCGCGAGGGGCACTACGCATCCTACGAGCAGTACTTC. It yields the protein CASREGHYASYEQYF.

This rearrangement joins TRBV2 to TRBJ1-3; D call uncertain. Germline assignment: CDR1 SNHLY and CDR2 FYNNEI. The length of the CDR3 is 15 residues. V lost 3 bases and J 2 bases, leaving 11 bases between the germline ends. The CDR3 DNA reads as TGTGCCAGCAGTGAGGTGTATCTGACTGGAAACACCATATATTTT. Amino acids: CASSEVYLTGNTIYF.

The chain combines TRBV4-2 with TRBJ1-1, with 7 bases lining up with TRBD1. The J segment lost 6 bases and the V segment lost 0 bases, leaving 16 bases of the junction unmatched. Looked up from germline, CDR1 is LGHNA and CDR2 is YNFKEQ. The CDR3 totals 18 residues. CDR3 amino acids: CASSQDLTGTEWGAEAFF. For the CDR3, the DNA is TGTGCCAGCAGCCAAGACCTGACAGGGACCGAATGGGGCGCTGAAGCTTTCTTT.